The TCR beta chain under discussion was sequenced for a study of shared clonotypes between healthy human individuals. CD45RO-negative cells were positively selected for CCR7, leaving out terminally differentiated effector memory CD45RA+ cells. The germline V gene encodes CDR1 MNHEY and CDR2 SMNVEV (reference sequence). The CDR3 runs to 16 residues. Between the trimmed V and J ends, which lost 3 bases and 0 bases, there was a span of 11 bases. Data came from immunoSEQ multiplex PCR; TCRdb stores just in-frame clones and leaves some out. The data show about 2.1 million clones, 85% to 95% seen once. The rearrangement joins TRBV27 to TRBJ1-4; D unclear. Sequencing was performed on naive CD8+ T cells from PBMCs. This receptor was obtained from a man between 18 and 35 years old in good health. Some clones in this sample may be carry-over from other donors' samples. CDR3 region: CASSFGPTTTNEKLFF. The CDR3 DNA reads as TGTGCCAGCAGTTTCGGACCTACAACAACTAATGAAAAACTGTTTTTT.